These 5 T cell receptor beta chains were all obtained from the same sample, sequenced in a study of T-cell memory formation after mild COVID-19. TCRdb called the 5' RACE reads again in MiXCR, with one record for every CDR3 protein. The sample carries tens of thousands of distinct CDR3 sequences, less than 8% recorded once. Sequenced sample: PBMCs or a T cell subset sorted from them (not recorded which). The origin of the receptors is an adult who had mild COVID-19 (a few samples of this study predate the infection). Cell type and time point are not known.

Many counts were recorded for this clonotype. The chain uses TRBV6-5 and TRBJ2-1; possible D gene TRBD2, 6 bases. V lost 5 bases and J 1 base, leaving 12 bases between the germline ends. Germline V CDR1 and CDR2: MNHEY, SVGAGI. The CDR3 totals 15 residues. CDR3 sequence reads: CASSRGGRSYNEQFF. CDR3 nucleotide sequence: TGTGCCAGCAGTCGTGGGGGGAGGTCCTACAATGAGCAGTTCTTC.

The chain joins TRBV24-1 to TRBJ1-5; D remains unclear. The CDR3 has 13 amino acids. Germline CDR1 reads KGHDR; CDR2 reads SFDVKD. Trimming removed 2 bases at V and 4 bases at J, with 5 bases between. In nucleotides, the CDR3 is TGTGCCACCAGTGATTGGGGTAATCAGCCCCAGCATTTT. Translating it yields CATSDWGNQPQHF.

V is TRBV18 and J is TRBJ1-1; D unclear. V was clipped by 2 bases and J by 1 base, with 8 bases between them. This CDR3 is built from 14 residues. Germline CDR1 and CDR2: KGHSH and LQKENI. The CDR3 DNA is TGTGCCAGCTCACCAGGGAGGAAGAACACTGAAGCTTTCTTT. Amino acid sequence: CASSPGRKNTEAFF.

The chain combines TRBV15 with TRBJ2-5, with D possibly TRBD1 on 5 matching bases. There are 19 residues in the CDR3. Trimming took 7 bases from V and 1 from J, leaving 28 bases between them. CDR1 and CDR2 from the germline V gene are LNHNV and YYDKDF (reference sequence). The CDR3 spells CATKRPRQHGSDPQETQYF. The CDR3 coding sequence is TGTGCCACCAAACGGCCAAGACAGCACGGTTCAGATCCCCAAGAGACCCAGTACTTC.

This chain connects TRBV5-5 to TRBJ1-4; a weak D match, TRBD1 (5 bases). This CDR3 has 15 amino acids. Germline lookup yields CDR1 SGHKS and CDR2 YYEKEE (reference sequence). V was pared by 0 bases and J by 8 bases, with 14 bases between. The CDR3 bases are TGTGCCAGCAGCTTGGCGGGACGGTTTGAAGAAAAACTGTTTTTT. It translates to CASSLAGRFEEKLFF.